Listed below are T cell receptor beta chains from one sample, sequenced in a study of a mutant IDH1 vaccine in newly diagnosed glioma. Their antigen targets remain unknown. Profiling relied on immunoSEQ multiplex PCR, and the TCRdb table lists in-frame clones only, not all of them. The sample gives about 52,000 clones, more than 85% of which show up once; 2% to 2.5% is in the top ten. The material was PBMCs, obtained from a glioma patient whose treatment included an IDH1 peptide vaccine. These TCRs come from a man in his fifties with glioma. Each CDR3 is given without its conserved first and last residue. The D gene is left open where the match is weak. The size field is filled for only some rows; it gives once, few, many or a size class.

cdr3_aa v_call d_call clone_size j_call cdr3_length
ASSWGWEQY TRBV10-2 - - TRBJ2-7 9
ASSLPGRTGTQY TRBV6-1 - - TRBJ2-5 12
ATSRGQLNEKLF TRBV15 - - TRBJ1-4 12
ASSMSSGVQSPLH TRBV19 - - TRBJ1-6 13
ASGGVGETQY TRBV2 TRBD2 once TRBJ2-5 10
ASSLTAGGNTEAF TRBV5-1 - - TRBJ1-1 13
ASSSSETGTPEAF TRBV19 - - TRBJ1-1 13
ASSQARSAGNTIY TRBV14 - - TRBJ1-3 13
ATHPANQNYGYT TRBV10-3 - - TRBJ1-2 12
ASSHRTGPYGYT TRBV13 TRBD1 - TRBJ1-2 12
ASSRSGRRANTGELF TRBV18 TRBD2 - TRBJ2-2 15
ASTDTTGGRKQPQH TRBV19 - - TRBJ1-5 14
SAEGTGDSYNEQF TRBV29-1 - - TRBJ2-1 13
ASSKAGTSGRTPFQHTQY TRBV6-1 TRBD2 - TRBJ2-3 18
ASSLKFGASF TRBV28 - - TRBJ1-1 10
ASSPSAEQY TRBV7-9 - - TRBJ2-7 9
ASRTGDRANYGYT TRBV28 TRBD1 - TRBJ1-2 13
ASSIGQGSEQY TRBV19 TRBD1 - TRBJ2-7 11
ASSYGQGAKTQY TRBV6-5 TRBD1 - TRBJ2-5 12
AWSVVGGQDTQY TRBV30 - - TRBJ2-3 12
ASSPPKNADEQY TRBV7-2 - - TRBJ2-7 12
ASSPQARTQY TRBV9 - - TRBJ2-3 10
ASSFKDGHI TRBV28 - - TRBJ1-2 9
ASSFGDWATGELF TRBV5-1 - - TRBJ2-2 13
ASRRGSGSYEQY TRBV6-5 - - TRBJ2-7 12
ASSYSRGTEAF TRBV6-5 - - TRBJ1-1 11
ASRGWQNTEAF TRBV5-4 - - TRBJ1-1 11
ASSQVAGASYEQY TRBV4-1 TRBD2 - TRBJ2-7 13
ASSLGTGHLELHQETQY TRBV7-9 - - TRBJ2-5 17
ASSLGQTLANTEAF TRBV6-5 TRBD1 - TRBJ1-1 14
ASSPGTGTQPQH TRBV6-5 TRBD1 - TRBJ1-5 12
ASRRASGNTEAF TRBV5-6 - once TRBJ1-1 12
ASSYSRLSTDTQY TRBV6-6 - - TRBJ2-3 13
ASSVESKPNYGYT TRBV9 - - TRBJ1-2 13
ASSLTRDSWYEQY TRBV28 - - TRBJ2-7 13
ASSQESGGPRDQNTEAF TRBV4-1 - few TRBJ1-1 17
ASSLGRGSANTGELF TRBV7-9 TRBD2 once TRBJ2-2 15
ASSIPGTVNTGELF TRBV19 - - TRBJ2-2 14
ASSSRQGAEAF TRBV6-5 TRBD1 - TRBJ1-1 11
ASSQEGTGGSYEQY TRBV4-3 TRBD1 - TRBJ2-7 14
AWARSREKQPQH TRBV30 - once TRBJ1-5 12
ASSLGLGSGRIGEQY TRBV7-2 TRBD2 - TRBJ2-7 15
ASSPEWDINTGELF TRBV18 - - TRBJ2-2 14
ASSGTFWADTQY TRBV25-1 - - TRBJ2-3 12
ASTLTGNYGYT TRBV7-9 TRBD1 few TRBJ1-2 11
ASSLGTGVGGYT TRBV27 TRBD1 - TRBJ1-2 12
ASSYNSNQPQH TRBV19 - few TRBJ1-5 11
ASSLWDSRIQY TRBV5-6 TRBD1 - TRBJ2-4 11
ASNDRSNEKLF TRBV19 - - TRBJ1-4 11
ASSVTTGLDGYT TRBV9 - - TRBJ1-2 12
ASSVGGPGSVGNTIY TRBV9 - - TRBJ1-3 15
ASSFGQRNEKLF TRBV5-1 - once TRBJ1-4 12
ASSFIGRANSPLH TRBV7-2 - - TRBJ1-6 13